This T cell receptor (beta chain) came from a study of regulatory T cells in long-lasting Graves disease. CDR3-region Arm-PCR and iRepertoire HTBI primers produced the TCR beta libraries. TCRdb re-called the multiplex PCR reads through MiXCR, storing one row per CDR3 protein. The sample holds approximately 380,000 distinct CDR3 sequences, around 20% seen once. This clonotype came up many times. Time point in this sample: persistent/refractory GD, antithyroid drugs over 5 years with positive TRAb. RNA extracted from PBMCs served as the sequencing template. The CDR3 is made up of 18 amino acids. Unmatched junction bases numbered 8, after V lost 6 bases and J lost 0 bases.

Sequenced here: peripheral blood mononuclear cells (PBMCs), sampled when the disease was refractory, from a patient treated with antithyroid drugs. This receptor was obtained from a female donor with Graves disease. This chain joins TRBV12-3 or TRBV12-4 and TRBJ2-6, with 10 bases identical to TRBD2. CDR3 region: CASSALAGVFSGANVLTF. The CDR3 nucleotides are TGTGCCAGCAGCGCGCTAGCGGGGGTGTTCTCTGGGGCCAACGTCCTGACTTTC.